The present TCR beta chain was sequenced within a study of T cell responses to AZD1222 COVID-19 vaccine. Overall study: Second doses at about 4 or about 12 weeks were pooled. Broader study findings: Mapped onto spike, vaccine-associated CD4 TCRs spanned it and were dominant at 160-218 and 743-854.

TCRdb keeps only in-frame clones here, not all; method: immunoSEQ multiplex PCR. The data show 100,000 or so clones, roughly nine tenths seen once. A word on this clone: Its antigen is unidentified.

This clonotype originated in an adult in good health. Sequencing used peripheral blood, obtained on day 0 of AZD1222 vaccination.

In DNA, the CDR3 is TGTGCCAGCAGCTTGCCCGGGGGCAGGGAGCAGTACTTC. Its translation is CASSLPGGREQYF. The chain joins TRBV5-4 to TRBJ2-7; the D gene could be TRBD1 or TRBD2 (6 bases each). The V gene lost 1 base and the J gene lost 7 bases, with 12 bases spanning the gap. The germline gives CDR1 SGHNT, CDR2 YYREEE (reference sequence). The CDR3 length is 13 residues.